This T cell receptor beta chain was observed in a study of cytomegalovirus exposure and HLA in healthy donors. Study-wide background: Unique TCR beta sequences numbering 120 million or so came from around 180 million T cells in an earlier analysis.

The PCR used 60 Vbeta and 13 Jbeta primers. Clones were sequenced by immunoSEQ multiplex PCR, and TCRdb holds only the in-frame ones, with some missing. Its clone listing holds some 130,000 clones. The sequenced sample consisted of PBMCs. The receptor was isolated from a man aged 18 to 35 in good health and CMV-seronegative.

The CDR3 bases are TGCGCCAGCAGCTTCGACCCTACAGGCCCCTTCACAGATACGCAGTATTTT. It encodes CASSFDPTGPFTDTQYF. The V gene is TRBV5-1, the J gene TRBJ2-3; perhaps TRBD1 as D (5 bases). The CDR3 spans 17 residues. The germline V gene encodes CDR1 SGHRS and CDR2 YFSETQ. The ends were cut back, 2 bases at V and 2 bases at J, with 18 bases in the middle.